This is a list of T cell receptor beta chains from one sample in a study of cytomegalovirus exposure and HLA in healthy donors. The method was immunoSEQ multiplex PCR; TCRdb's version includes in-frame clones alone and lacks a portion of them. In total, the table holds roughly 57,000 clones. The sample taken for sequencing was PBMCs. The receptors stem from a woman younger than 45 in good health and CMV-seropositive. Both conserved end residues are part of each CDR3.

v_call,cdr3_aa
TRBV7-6,CASSPLETQYF
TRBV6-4,CASSDSSESDTQYF
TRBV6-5,CAARGGAGHEQYF
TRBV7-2,CASSHRQGSGNTIYF
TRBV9,CASSVTGSEKLFF
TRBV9,CASSVAGGQETQYF
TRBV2,CASTMGLAGNTGELFF
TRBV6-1,CASRGGWEPNQPQHF
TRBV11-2,CASSLDTGSNYGYTF
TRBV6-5,CASSITSGSQETQYF
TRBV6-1,CASSDWDSAYEQYF
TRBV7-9,CASSSPAGGIETQYF
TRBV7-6,CASSGLVGSHYNEQFF
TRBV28,CASSTWDGQGGTQYF
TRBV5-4,CASSFDRNYGYTF
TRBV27,CASSLWTGQPQHF
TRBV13,CASSQLAIRPASENGYTF
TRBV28,CASSAPGTVYGYTF
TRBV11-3,CASSTDRGGYNEQFF
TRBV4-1,CASSRGTGGGTEAFF
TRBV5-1,CASSLGQYNSPLHF
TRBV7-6,CASGTYNSPLHF
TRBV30,CAWERAETQYF
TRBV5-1,CASSAGTGYYEQFF
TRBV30,CAWSGLDWRTAGNTIYF
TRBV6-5,CASRLGANQPQHF
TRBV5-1,CASSLGGTGLSYNEQFF
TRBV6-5,CASSTGSGKLFF
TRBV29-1,CSVMGGAGRAFF
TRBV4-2,CASSPDGPSGRVGTQYF
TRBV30,CAWRVNGGAGWQFF
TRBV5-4,CASSPGTGDEKLFF
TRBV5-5,CASSSLSGGGHQETQYF
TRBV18,CASSPDRVMSGNTIYF
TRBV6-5,CASSYSRDSGNTIYF
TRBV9,CASSVALGLAAHNEQFF
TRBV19,CASSIGTGGLTDTQYF
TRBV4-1,CASSQGGVGYTF
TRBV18,CASSPTGPNGGEQYF
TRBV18,CATSGQAHGTQYF
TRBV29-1,CSVGRDSNQPQHF
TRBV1,CTSSRNILAGGLGMSYNEQFF
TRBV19,CASSKQGEHTEAFF
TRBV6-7,CARTPRLAKETQYF
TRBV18,CASSPPSQDTEAFF
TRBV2,CASKAGLENIQYF
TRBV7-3,CASSLDLGRGQGANVLTF
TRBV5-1,CASSLFGTGGAGTEAFF
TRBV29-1,CSVWDRGNNYGYTF
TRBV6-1,CASSEFSTLVQPQHF
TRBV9,CASSPHRVSMEELFF
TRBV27,CASSLTAGAYEQYF
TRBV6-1,CASSRDRDQPQHF
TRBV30,CAWRPRERAFSEQYF
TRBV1,CTSSQERMVPGRYEQYF
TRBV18,CASSPVAASYEQYF
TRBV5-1,CASSSQGRNTEAFF
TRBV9,CASGGETQYF
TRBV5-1,CASSPGLAGVGETQYF